Following are 31 T cell receptor beta chains from one sample sequenced in a study of T cells in Graves' hyperthyroidism and ophthalmopathy. There were TCR beta CDR3 regions amplified from RNA transcripts. Carried out on the TCR CDR3, a first-round RT-PCR used the HTBI primer set. TCRdb analysed the multiplex PCR reads with MiXCR anew, one entry per CDR3 protein. This sample has approximately 300,000 distinct CDR3 sequences; roughly 20% occur once, and the top ten carry less than 40%. Sequencing was performed on blood. Receptors were obtained from a man between 45 and 60 years old with Graves' ophthalmopathy.

The rearrangement joins TRBV6-1 to TRBJ2-5, with D possibly being TRBD1 (6 bases). This CDR3 is built from 14 residues. Deletions cut 10 bases from V and 5 bases from J, with 20 bases between. From germline, CDR1 is MNHNS and CDR2 SASEGT. The CDR3 protein is CATVRDKIGETQYF. The DNA for the CDR3 is TGTGCCACCGTAAGGGACAAAATAGGGGAGACCCAGTACTTC.

CDR3 nucleotides: TGTGCCAGCACCCTACGGGGGGAGTCAAAAAGTCAGCAGTACTTC. This codes for CASTLRGESKSQQYF. The V call is TRBV3-1, the J call TRBJ2-7; 7 bases map to TRBD2. The germline gives CDR1 LGHDT, CDR2 YNNKEL (reference sequence). The CDR3 consists of 15 residues. V lost 7 bases and J lost 8; bases outside the gene matches: 17.

V gene TRBV6-1 combines with J gene TRBJ2-1; TRBD2 agrees at 9 bases. Trimming at V came to 3 bases and at J to 7 bases, leaving 7 bases not matched to a gene. CDR1 MNHNS and CDR2 SASEGT come from the germline V gene. There are 15 residues in the CDR3. CDR3 amino acids: CASSEGASGTNEQFF. DNA for the CDR3: TGTGCCAGCAGTGAGGGGGCTAGCGGGACGAATGAGCAGTTCTTC.

In its sample, this clonotype was seen many times. The CDR3 DNA sequence: TGCAGTGCTAGAACTAGCGGGAGGCCGGGGAATGAGCAGTTCTTC. Its translation is CSARTSGRPGNEQFF. This chain links TRBV20-1 with TRBJ2-1, with TRBD2 matching over 12 bases. Germline CDR1 reads DFQATT; CDR2 reads SNEGSKA (reference sequence). Unmatched junction bases numbered 6, after V lost 2 bases and J lost 7 bases. This CDR3 has 15 residues.

This clonotype was observed many times. J is TRBJ2-1 and V is TRBV2, with 7 bases identical to TRBD2. The germline gives CDR1 SNHLY, CDR2 FYNNEI. The length of the CDR3 is 15 residues. V was clipped by 5 bases and J by 9 bases; unmatched bases: 13. In nucleotides, the CDR3 is TGTGCCAGCAGTCCCCAGGGACGTGGGGGGGGTGAGCAGTTCTTC. It specifies CASSPQGRGGGEQFF.

This clonotype appeared many times. The genes are TRBV5-6 and TRBJ2-7; D gene unclear. CDR3 length: 12 residues. The germline gives CDR1 SGHDT, CDR2 YYEEEE. Trimming removed 1 base from V and 7 bases from J, with 9 bases in between. In DNA form, the CDR3 reads TGTGCCAGCAGCTTGCACCTGGGGGAGCAGTACTTC. Its protein is CASSLHLGEQYF.

At least ten counts were recorded for this clonotype. The J gene is TRBJ1-1, the V gene TRBV2, with D tentatively TRBD1 (6 bases). There are 14 residues in the CDR3. The germline V and J ends were trimmed by 7 bases and 1 base, with 13 bases remaining between them. From germline, CDR1 is SNHLY and CDR2 FYNNEI. CDR3 sequence: CASNFGRGNTEAFF. The CDR3 DNA follows: TGTGCCAGCAATTTCGGCAGGGGGAACACTGAAGCTTTCTTT.

Worth noting for this clonotype: It may be a read error: a sequence one base away is much more abundant. The chain has TRBV24-1 and TRBJ2-1; 13 nucleotides match TRBD2. Germline V gene lookup returns CDR1 KGHDR and CDR2 SFDVKD. This CDR3 region has 17 residues. V lost 4 bases to trimming and J lost 8 bases; unmatched junction nucleotides: 10. The CDR3 bases are TGTGCCACCAGTGAGCCTACTAGCGGGAGGGCCTCGGATGAGCAGTTCTTC. Encoded protein: CATSEPTSGRASDEQFF.

In its sample, this clonotype was seen a few times. The CDR3 protein is CASSPVSQSGTEAFF. The DNA for the CDR3 is TGTGCCAGCAGTCCAGTGAGCCAGAGCGGCACTGAAGCTTTCTTT. The chain recombines TRBV6-1 with TRBJ1-1; D remains ambiguous. This CDR3 is 15 amino acids long. The V end was cut by 5 bases, the J end by 4 bases, with 17 bases between. Germline CDR1 and CDR2: MNHNS and SASEGT.

This clonotype came up once. The V call is TRBV18, the J call TRBJ2-7; D remains ambiguous. CDR3 length: 14 amino acids. The V and J ends lost 0 bases and 6 bases respectively, with 12 bases between them. Germline values: CDR1 KGHSH, CDR2 LQKENI. The CDR3 DNA is TGTGCCAGCTCACCACCACTGAAGGGCCCCGAGCAGTACTTC. Amino acids: CASSPPLKGPEQYF.

J is TRBJ2-3 and V is TRBV20-1, with D perhaps being TRBD1 or TRBD2 (6 bases each). V shed 2 bases and J shed 4 bases, with 16 bases lying between them. The CDR3 loop spans 15 amino acids. Germline assignment: CDR1 DFQATT and CDR2 SNEGSKA (reference sequence). The CDR3 coding sequence is TGCAGTGCTAGAATAGGGGGGAGGCCAGCAGATACGCAGTATTTT. Translated, it gives CSARIGGRPADTQYF.

This chain uses TRBV6-1 with TRBJ2-3; TRBD1 matches at 8 bases. CDR3 length: 16 amino acids. Germline CDR1 MNHNS, CDR2 SASEGT. The junction had 9 bases not matched to a gene; V was cut back by 6 bases and J by 1 base. DNA for the CDR3: TGTGCCAGCAGCCTAGGACAGGGCCTTGGCACAGATACGCAGTATTTT. Its translation is CASSLGQGLGTDTQYF.

The chain carries TRBV18 and TRBJ2-7, with a possible D match to TRBD2 (5 bases). The CDR3 is 15 amino acids. Germline V gene sequence: CDR1 KGHSH, CDR2 LQKENI. With 2 bases removed from V and 1 base from J, the gap between germline ends came to 12 bases. CDR3 sequence: CASSPGKGASYEQYF. The CDR3 bases are TGTGCCAGCTCACCAGGCAAGGGAGCTTCCTACGAGCAGTACTTC.

As for this clonotype: One end of the junction does not line up with germline, which may come from a read error. The V gene is TRBV12-3 or TRBV12-4, the J gene TRBJ2-3, with 10 nucleotides matching TRBD2. CDR3 size: 14 residues. The CDR3 region is CASSFSGGTDTQCF. As DNA, the CDR3 is TGTGCCAGCAGTTTTAGCGGGGGGACAGATACGCAGTGTTTT.

Ten or more counts support this clonotype. The chain carries TRBV28 and TRBJ2-7; D perhaps matches TRBD1 (5 bases). The V end was cut by 6 bases, the J end by 2 bases, with 11 bases between. CDR1 is MDHEN, CDR2 SYDVKM, per germline. This CDR3 spans 13 amino acids. The CDR3 nucleotides read TGTGCCAGCAGATCGACAGCAACCTACGAGCAGTACTTC. Its protein is CASRSTATYEQYF. Full variable domain (rest looked up from reference TRBV28 and TRBJ2-7): DVKVTQSSRYLVKRTGEKVFLECVQDMDHENMFWYRQDPGLGLRLIYFSYDVKMKEKGDIPEGYSVSREKKERFSLILESASTNQTSMYLCASRSTATYEQYFGPGTRLTVT.

This clonotype was counted between two and nine times. The V call is TRBV2, the J call TRBJ2-7, with D possibly being TRBD2 (6 bases). Germline V CDR1 and CDR2: SNHLY, FYNNEI. This CDR3 has 11 residues. V lost 8 bases and J 3 bases, leaving 8 bases between the germline ends. CDR3 coding DNA: TGTGCCAGCGAGCGGGTCTACGAGCAGTACTTC. Protein product: CASERVYEQYF.

The chain recombines TRBV18 with TRBJ2-5, with D hard to call. The CDR3 sequence is 13 residues long. Germline V gene data show CDR1 as KGHSH and CDR2 as LQKENI. Between the trimmed V and J ends, which lost 4 bases and 5 bases, there was a span of 11 bases. The CDR3 here is CASSQTLGETQYF. Written as DNA, the CDR3 is TGTGCCAGCTCACAAACCCTAGGGGAGACCCAGTACTTC.

About this clonotype: A much larger clone lies a single base off, so this may be a read error. J is TRBJ2-7 and V is TRBV5-1, with D perhaps TRBD1 (6 bases). Looked up from germline, CDR1 is SGHRS and CDR2 is YFSETQ. V lost 0 bases and J 0 bases, leaving 10 bases between the germline ends. This CDR3 spans 15 amino acids. The CDR3 here is CASSLEQGGSYEQYF. The CDR3 nucleotides are TGCGCCAGCAGCTTGGAACAGGGTGGCTCCTACGAGCAGTACTTC.

This rearrangement joins TRBV5-1 to TRBJ2-5, with TRBD1 matching over 9 bases. The CDR3 is made up of 15 amino acids. CDR1 and CDR2 (germline): SGHRS, YFSETQ. Losses at the gene ends were 4 bases for V and 5 bases for J; bases not matched to a gene: 9. DNA of the CDR3: TGCGCCAGCAGCGTACGAGGGGACAGGGTTGAGACCCAGTACTTC. Protein product: CASSVRGDRVETQYF.

Points on this clonotype: This may arise from a read error, as a much more abundant clone is one base away. The V gene is TRBV6-2 or TRBV6-3, the J gene TRBJ1-2, with D maybe TRBD1 (6 bases). The CDR3 spans 17 residues. V lost 6 bases, J lost 4 bases, and 24 bases lay in between. Germline-derived CDR1 and CDR2 are MNHEY and SVGEGT. CDR3 bases: TGTGCCAGCAGCCCATACCAACGACAGGTTCAAGCCTATGGCTACACCTTC. Amino acids: CASSPYQRQVQAYGYTF.

This clonotype was counted between two and nine times. This chain connects TRBV20-1 to TRBJ2-3, with 12 bases matching TRBD2. From germline, CDR1 is DFQATT and CDR2 SNEGSKA (reference sequence). The CDR3 length is 16 residues. The V and J ends lost 5 bases and 4 bases, in that order; junction bases with no gene match: 10. The CDR3 loop reads CSAHGVLAGGADTQYF. CDR3 bases: TGCAGTGCTCATGGAGTTCTAGCGGGAGGGGCAGATACGCAGTATTTT.

This clonotype was seen more than once but under ten times. This chain joins TRBV10-3 and TRBJ2-5; a possible D gene is TRBD2 (5 bases). Germline-derived CDR1 and CDR2 are ENHRY and SYGVKD. V lost 3 bases and J lost 3, with 8 bases in between. CDR3 length equals 13 residues. CDR3: CAISETREETQYF. The DNA for the CDR3 is TGTGCCATCAGTGAAACTAGAGAAGAGACCCAGTACTTC.

This clonotype has a handful of counts. V usage is TRBV10-3 and J usage is TRBJ2-1; TRBD2 matches at 12 bases. Germline CDR1 and CDR2: ENHRY and SYGVKD. V lost 8 bases, J lost 10 bases, and 18 bases stayed unmatched. The CDR3 runs to 17 residues. CDR3 amino acids: CAISGGGLAGGPGEQFF. CDR3 bases: TGTGCCATCTCCGGGGGCGGGCTAGCGGGAGGGCCAGGGGAGCAGTTCTTC.

This clonotype has a count of ten or more. The CDR3 coding sequence is TGTGCCTGGAGTGCGACGGGTTACACCGGGGAGCTGTTTTTT. Its protein is CAWSATGYTGELFF. This sequence joins TRBV30 and TRBJ2-2; D unresolved. The CDR3 is 14 residues long. Trimming took off 1 base at V and 3 bases at J, with 9 bases between the two ends. From germline, CDR1 is GTSNPN and CDR2 SVGIG (reference sequence).

V and J are TRBV27 and TRBJ2-2; a weak D match, TRBD2 (5 bases). Trimming pared 5 bases from V and 6 bases from J, leaving 16 bases between. Germline CDR1 reads MNHEY; CDR2 reads SMNVEV (reference sequence). There are 15 residues in the CDR3. This chain's CDR3 is CASSPESGRAGELFF. CDR3 DNA sequence: TGTGCCAGCAGTCCCGAATCCGGGCGGGCCGGGGAGCTGTTTTTT.

There are many counts of this clonotype. This sequence joins TRBV7-3 and TRBJ2-1, with 9 nucleotides matching TRBD1. Germline values: CDR1 SGHTA, CDR2 FQGTGA. The CDR3 sequence is 15 residues long. With 0 bases clipped from V and 6 bases from J, the junction kept 3 bases outside the gene matches. For the CDR3, the DNA is TGTGCCAGCAGCTTAACGGGGACAGGGTTCAATGAGCAGTTCTTC. Translating gives CASSLTGTGFNEQFF.

This clonotype was seen a handful of times. J is TRBJ2-5 and V is TRBV5-6; tentatively, D is TRBD1 or TRBD2 (5 bases each). Germline CDR1 is SGHDT and CDR2 is YYEEEE. CDR3 length equals 14 residues. The V end was cut by 4 bases, the J end by 4 bases, with 14 bases between. DNA for the CDR3: TGTGCCAGCAGCCTCGAAGAGGGACCAGAGACCCAGTACTTC. This encodes CASSLEEGPETQYF.

This clonotype was seen repeatedly, ten times or more. The chain links TRBV5-1 to TRBJ2-7; 7 nucleotides line up with TRBD1. Germline V gives CDR1 SGHRS, CDR2 YFSETQ. J gave up 0 bases and V 3 bases, and 3 bases lay outside the gene matches. The CDR3 spans 14 residues. The CDR3 bases are TGCGCCAGCAGCTCGACAGGGAGCTCCTACGAGCAGTACTTC. It specifies CASSSTGSSYEQYF.

This clonotype was recorded a few times. This sequence joins TRBV7-3 and TRBJ1-1; no firm D call. The CDR3 length is 13 residues. The V and J ends lost 2 bases and 5 bases respectively, with 9 bases between them. The germline V gene has CDR1 SGHTA and CDR2 FQGTGA. The CDR3 region has the DNA TGTGCCAGCAGCTTATGGAGGGAAACTGAAGCTTTCTTT. It translates to CASSLWRETEAFF.

This clonotype was recorded at least ten times. The V call is TRBV3-1, the J call TRBJ2-2, with D maybe TRBD1 (5 bases). The CDR3 totals 15 residues. CDR1 LGHDT and CDR2 YNNKEL come from the germline V gene (reference sequence). With 0 bases removed from V and 4 bases from J, the gap between germline ends came to 9 bases. Written as DNA, the CDR3 is TGTGCCAGCAGCCAAGAAGGCAGGGCCACCGGGGAGCTGTTTTTT. This gives the protein CASSQEGRATGELFF.

In this sample, this clonotype turned up many times. The chain links TRBV30 to TRBJ1-2, with 8 bases that match TRBD1. Looked up from germline, CDR1 is GTSNPN and CDR2 is SVGIG (reference sequence). J was trimmed by 3 bases and V by 4 bases; bases with no gene match: 13. The length of the CDR3 is 16 residues. CDR3 amino acids: CAWTRQGTSFDYGYTF. The CDR3 DNA reads TGTGCCTGGACCCGACAGGGGACAAGTTTCGACTATGGCTACACCTTC.